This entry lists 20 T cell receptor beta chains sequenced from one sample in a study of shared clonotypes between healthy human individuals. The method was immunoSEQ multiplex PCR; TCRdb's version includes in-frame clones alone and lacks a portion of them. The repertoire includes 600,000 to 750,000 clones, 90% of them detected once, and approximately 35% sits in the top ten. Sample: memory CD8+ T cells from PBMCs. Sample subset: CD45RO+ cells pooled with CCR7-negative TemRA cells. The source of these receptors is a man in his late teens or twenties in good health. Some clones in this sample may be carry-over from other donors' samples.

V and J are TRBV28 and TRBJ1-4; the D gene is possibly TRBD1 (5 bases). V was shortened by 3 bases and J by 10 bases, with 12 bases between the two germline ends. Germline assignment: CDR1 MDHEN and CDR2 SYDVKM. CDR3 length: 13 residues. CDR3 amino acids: CASSFRREGKLFF. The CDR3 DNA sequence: TGTGCCAGCAGTTTCCGCAGGGAGGGAAAACTGTTTTTT. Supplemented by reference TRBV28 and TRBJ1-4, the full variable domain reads DVKVTQSSRYLVKRTGEKVFLECVQDMDHENMFWYRQDPGLGLRLIYFSYDVKMKEKGDIPEGYSVSREKKERFSLILESASTNQTSMYLCASSFRREGKLFFGSGTQLSVL.

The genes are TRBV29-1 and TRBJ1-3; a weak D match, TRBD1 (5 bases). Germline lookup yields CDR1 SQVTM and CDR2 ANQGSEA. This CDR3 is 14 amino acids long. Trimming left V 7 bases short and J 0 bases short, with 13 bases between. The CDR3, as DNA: TGCAGCGCTTGGGGCACAAGCTCTGGAAACACCATATATTTT. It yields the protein CSAWGTSSGNTIYF.

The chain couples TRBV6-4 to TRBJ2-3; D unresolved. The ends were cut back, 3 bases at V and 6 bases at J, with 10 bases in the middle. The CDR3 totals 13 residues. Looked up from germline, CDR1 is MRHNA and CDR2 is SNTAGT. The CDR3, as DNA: TGTGCCAGCAGTGATACCCCCACGGATACGCAGTATTTT. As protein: CASSDTPTDTQYF.

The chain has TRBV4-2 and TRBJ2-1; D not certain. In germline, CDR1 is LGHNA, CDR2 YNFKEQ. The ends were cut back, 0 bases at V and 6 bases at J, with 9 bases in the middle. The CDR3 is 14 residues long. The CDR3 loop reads CASSQEESGNEQFF. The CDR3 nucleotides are TGTGCCAGCAGCCAAGAGGAGTCCGGCAATGAGCAGTTCTTC.

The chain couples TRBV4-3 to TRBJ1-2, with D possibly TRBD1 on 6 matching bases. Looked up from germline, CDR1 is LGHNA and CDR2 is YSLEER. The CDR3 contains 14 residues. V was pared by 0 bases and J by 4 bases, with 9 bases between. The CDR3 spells CASSQDGGLYGYTF. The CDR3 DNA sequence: TGCGCCAGCAGCCAAGACGGGGGCCTCTATGGCTACACCTTC.

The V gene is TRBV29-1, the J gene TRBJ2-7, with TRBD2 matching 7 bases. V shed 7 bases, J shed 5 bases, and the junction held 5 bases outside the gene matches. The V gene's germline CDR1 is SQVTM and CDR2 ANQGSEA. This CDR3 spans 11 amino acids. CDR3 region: CSGGGVHEQYF. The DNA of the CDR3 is TGCAGCGGGGGAGGGGTCCACGAGCAGTACTTC.

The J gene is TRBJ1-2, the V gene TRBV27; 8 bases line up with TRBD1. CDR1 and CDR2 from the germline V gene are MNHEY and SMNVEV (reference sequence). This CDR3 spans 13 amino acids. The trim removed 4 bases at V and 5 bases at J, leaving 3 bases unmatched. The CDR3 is CASSWGQAYGYTF. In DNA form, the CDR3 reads TGTGCCAGCAGTTGGGGACAGGCATATGGCTACACCTTC.

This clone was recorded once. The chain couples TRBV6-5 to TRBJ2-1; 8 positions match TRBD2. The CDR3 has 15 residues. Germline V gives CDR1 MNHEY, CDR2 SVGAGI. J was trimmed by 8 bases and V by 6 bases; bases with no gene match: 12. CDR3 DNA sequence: TGTGCCAGCAGCCTCGGGGTAGCGGGAAACGATGAGCAGTTCTTC. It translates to CASSLGVAGNDEQFF.

CDR3 DNA: TGTGCCAGCAGCCCCCCCGGACGGGGGGATCAGCCCCAGCATTTT. This codes for CASSPPGRGDQPQHF. This sequence joins TRBV7-9 and TRBJ1-5, with TRBD1 as a possible D gene (5 bases). CDR1 is SEHNR and CDR2 is FQNEAQ in the germline V gene (reference sequence). The V and J ends lost 5 bases and 5 bases respectively, with 16 bases between them. This CDR3 is built from 15 residues.

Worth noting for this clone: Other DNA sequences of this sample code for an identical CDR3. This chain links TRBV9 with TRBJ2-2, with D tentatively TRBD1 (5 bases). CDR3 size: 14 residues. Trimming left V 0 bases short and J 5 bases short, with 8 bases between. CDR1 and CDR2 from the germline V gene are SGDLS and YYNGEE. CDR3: CASSVGTSTGELFF. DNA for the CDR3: TGTGCCAGCAGCGTAGGGACATCGACCGGGGAGCTGTTTTTT.

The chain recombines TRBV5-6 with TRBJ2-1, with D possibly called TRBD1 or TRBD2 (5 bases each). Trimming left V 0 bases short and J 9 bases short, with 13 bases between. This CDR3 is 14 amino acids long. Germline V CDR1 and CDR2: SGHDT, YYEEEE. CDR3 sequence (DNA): TGTGCCAGCAGCTTGGTGAGGGGCTCCCGTGAGCAGTTCTTC. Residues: CASSLVRGSREQFF.

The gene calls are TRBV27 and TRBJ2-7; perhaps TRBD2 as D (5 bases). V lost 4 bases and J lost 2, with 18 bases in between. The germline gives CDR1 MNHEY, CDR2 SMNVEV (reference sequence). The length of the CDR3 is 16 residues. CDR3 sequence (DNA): TGTGCCAGCAGTTGGAGCGGAGGAGAGGCCGCCTACGAGCAGTACTTC. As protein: CASSWSGGEAAYEQYF.

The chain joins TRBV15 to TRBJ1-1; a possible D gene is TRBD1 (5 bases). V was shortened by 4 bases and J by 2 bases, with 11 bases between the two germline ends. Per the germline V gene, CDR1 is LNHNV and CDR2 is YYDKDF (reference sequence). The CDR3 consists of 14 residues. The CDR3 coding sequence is TGTGCCACCAGCACCTCCGGGACCAACACTGAAGCTTTCTTT. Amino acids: CATSTSGTNTEAFF.

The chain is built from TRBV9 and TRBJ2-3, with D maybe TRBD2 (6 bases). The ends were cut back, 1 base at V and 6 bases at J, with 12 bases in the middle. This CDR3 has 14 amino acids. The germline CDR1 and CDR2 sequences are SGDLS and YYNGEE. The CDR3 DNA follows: TGTGCCAGCAGCGTATTTGGGGGGAAGGATACGCAGTATTTT. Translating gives CASSVFGGKDTQYF.

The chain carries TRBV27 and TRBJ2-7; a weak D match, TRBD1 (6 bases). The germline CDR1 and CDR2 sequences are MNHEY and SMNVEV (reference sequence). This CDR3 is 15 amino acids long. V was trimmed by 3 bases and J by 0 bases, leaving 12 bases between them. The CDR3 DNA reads TGTGCCAGCAGTTTTACAGGGACAACCTCCTACGAGCAGTACTTC. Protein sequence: CASSFTGTTSYEQYF.

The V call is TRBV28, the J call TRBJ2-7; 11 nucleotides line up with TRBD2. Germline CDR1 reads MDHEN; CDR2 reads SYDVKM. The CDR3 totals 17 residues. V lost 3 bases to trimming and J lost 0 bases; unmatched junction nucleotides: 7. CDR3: CASSFVSGLAASYEQYF. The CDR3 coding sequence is TGTGCCAGCAGTTTTGTCTCGGGACTAGCGGCCTCCTACGAGCAGTACTTC.

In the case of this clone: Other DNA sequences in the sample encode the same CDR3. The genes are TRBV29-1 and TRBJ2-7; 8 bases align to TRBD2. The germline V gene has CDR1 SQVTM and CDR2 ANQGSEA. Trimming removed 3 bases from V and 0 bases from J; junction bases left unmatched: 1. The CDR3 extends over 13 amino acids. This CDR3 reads CSVETSDSYEQYF. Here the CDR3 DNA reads TGCAGCGTTGAGACTAGCGACTCCTACGAGCAGTACTTC.

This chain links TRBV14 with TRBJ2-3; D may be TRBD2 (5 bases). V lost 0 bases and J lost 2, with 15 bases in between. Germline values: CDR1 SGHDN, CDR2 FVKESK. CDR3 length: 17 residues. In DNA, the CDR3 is TGTGCCAGCAGCCAAGAGGGAGTGCGGACCAACACAGATACGCAGTATTTT. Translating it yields CASSQEGVRTNTDTQYF.

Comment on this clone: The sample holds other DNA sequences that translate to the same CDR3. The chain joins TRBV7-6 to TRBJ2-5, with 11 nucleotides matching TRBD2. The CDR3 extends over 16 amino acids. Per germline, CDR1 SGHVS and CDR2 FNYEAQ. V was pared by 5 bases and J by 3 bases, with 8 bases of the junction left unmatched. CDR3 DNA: TGTGCCAGCAGCCTACTAGCGGGAGTTCGAGAAGAGACCCAGTACTTC. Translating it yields CASSLLAGVREETQYF.

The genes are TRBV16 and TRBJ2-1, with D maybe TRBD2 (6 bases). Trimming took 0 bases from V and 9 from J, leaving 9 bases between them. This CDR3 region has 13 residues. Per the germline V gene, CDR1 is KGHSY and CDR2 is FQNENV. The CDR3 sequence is CASSQSGGSEQFF. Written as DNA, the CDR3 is TGTGCCAGCAGCCAATCGGGGGGAAGTGAGCAGTTCTTC.